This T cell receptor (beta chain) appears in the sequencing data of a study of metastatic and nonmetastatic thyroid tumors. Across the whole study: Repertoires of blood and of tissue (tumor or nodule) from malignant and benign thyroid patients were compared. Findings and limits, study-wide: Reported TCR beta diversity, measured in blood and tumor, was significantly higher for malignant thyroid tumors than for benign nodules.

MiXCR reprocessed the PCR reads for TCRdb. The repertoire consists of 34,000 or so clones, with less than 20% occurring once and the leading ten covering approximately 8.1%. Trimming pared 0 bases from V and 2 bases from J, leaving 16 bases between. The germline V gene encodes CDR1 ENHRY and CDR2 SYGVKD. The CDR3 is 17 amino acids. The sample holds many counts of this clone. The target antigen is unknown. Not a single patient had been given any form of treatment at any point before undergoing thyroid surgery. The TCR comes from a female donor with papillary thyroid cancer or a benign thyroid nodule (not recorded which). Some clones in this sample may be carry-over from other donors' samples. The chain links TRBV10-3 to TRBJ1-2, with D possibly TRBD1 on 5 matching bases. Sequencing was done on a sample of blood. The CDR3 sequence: CAISESIQGSSNYGYTF. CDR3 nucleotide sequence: TGTGCCATCAGTGAGTCGATTCAGGGCAGTTCGAACTATGGCTACACCTTC.